Each of the 18 T cell receptor beta chains below was sequenced from the same sample in a study of blood T cell repertoires in COVID-19. The protocol was immunoSEQ multiplex PCR, while the TCRdb copy is restricted to in-frame clones and leaves out a portion. The table has approximately 140,000 clones, roughly 82% seen once. The source material was peripheral blood. Receptors originate from a man in his 70s with acute or convalescent COVID-19.

The chain combines TRBV10-3 with TRBJ1-1; 7 bases are a match to TRBD1. This CDR3 has 17 residues. Germline V gene lookup returns CDR1 ENHRY and CDR2 SYGVKD. The V gene end was trimmed by 0 bases and the J gene end by 0 bases; junction bases not matched to a gene: 7. Here the CDR3 reads CAISESRTGPLNTEAFF. CDR3 coding DNA: TGTGCCATCAGTGAGTCACGGACAGGCCCGTTGAACACTGAAGCTTTCTTT.

The chain recombines TRBV7-3 with TRBJ2-2; the match to TRBD2 covers 15 bases. With 4 bases clipped from V and 4 bases from J, the junction kept 1 base outside the gene matches. Germline CDR1 SGHTA, CDR2 FQGTGA. The CDR3 consists of 16 residues. The CDR3 loop reads CASSSGLAGGTGELFF. The CDR3 nucleotides read TGTGCCAGCAGCTCGGGACTAGCGGGAGGCACCGGGGAGCTGTTTTTT.

The chain carries TRBV4-2 and TRBJ2-3; perhaps TRBD1 as D (6 bases). The V end was cut by 0 bases, the J end by 1 base, with 14 bases between. The CDR3 is 17 residues long. The germline V gene encodes CDR1 LGHNA and CDR2 YNFKEQ. DNA for the CDR3: TGTGCCAGCAGCCAAGATTTTACAGGGTGGGGCACAGATACGCAGTATTTT. Its translation: CASSQDFTGWGTDTQYF.

The chain joins TRBV28 to TRBJ2-7, with 8 bases matching TRBD2. The germline gives CDR1 MDHEN, CDR2 SYDVKM. Unmatched junction bases numbered 26, after V lost 6 bases and J lost 4 bases. The CDR3 contains 20 residues. CDR3 protein: CASRPGTPRLLSGSRYEQYF. CDR3 in DNA: TGTGCCAGCAGGCCGGGGACACCCCGACTTTTGAGCGGGAGTAGGTACGAGCAGTACTTC. The full variable domain, with the rest looked up from reference TRBV28 and TRBJ2-7, is DVKVTQSSRYLVKRTGEKVFLECVQDMDHENMFWYRQDPGLGLRLIYFSYDVKMKEKGDIPEGYSVSREKKERFSLILESASTNQTSMYLCASRPGTPRLLSGSRYEQYFGPGTRLTVT.

This clone has just a few counts. This CDR3 is missing its conserved last phenylalanine or tryptophan, likely due to a read error. It is unclear where the CDR3 begins or ends on the DNA, so no DNA is shown, and the CDR3 is as TCRdb lists it. J is TRBJ1-3 and V is TRBV4-1; the table's TRBD1 call for D was not verified on the DNA. Germline CDR1 is MGHRA and CDR2 is YSYEKL. Ends included, the CDR3 has 11 residues. The CDR3 spells CASTLRTGPPV.

The chain carries TRBV9 and TRBJ1-2; 10 bases fit TRBD1. Per the germline V gene, CDR1 is SGDLS and CDR2 is YYNGEE. The CDR3 covers 14 residues. V lost 7 bases, J lost 3 bases, and 6 bases stayed unmatched. As DNA, the CDR3 is TGTGCCAGCCTAAGGGACAGGGGAGACTATGGCTACACCTTC. It specifies CASLRDRGDYGYTF.

The chain is built from TRBV20-1 and TRBJ2-2; D is undetermined. The V gene lost 3 bases and the J gene lost 2 bases, with 4 bases spanning the gap. CDR1 and CDR2 from the germline V gene are DFQATT and SNEGSKA (reference sequence). The length of the CDR3 is 12 residues. The chain's CDR3 is CSASPNTGELFF. CDR3 bases: TGCAGTGCTAGTCCAAACACCGGGGAGCTGTTTTTT.

The rearrangement uses TRBV7-8 and TRBJ1-5, with TRBD1 matching over 7 bases. CDR3 length equals 15 residues. J lost 7 bases, V lost 0 bases, and 6 bases had no gene match. Germline-derived CDR1 and CDR2 are SGHVS and FQNEAQ. The CDR3 DNA is TGTGCCAGCAGCTTAGCAGGACAGGTCAGACAGCCCCAGCATTTT. It is translated as CASSLAGQVRQPQHF.

The CDR3 sequence is CASSSEPESGAFF. CDR3 in DNA: TGCGCCAGCAGCTCGGAACCAGAATCGGGAGCTTTCTTT. This chain connects TRBV5-1 to TRBJ1-1, with D unresolved. Germline V gene data show CDR1 as SGHRS and CDR2 as YFSETQ. Trimming left V 3 bases short and J 10 bases short, with 16 bases between. There are 13 residues in the CDR3.

V usage is TRBV5-4 and J usage is TRBJ1-2, with 10 bases matching TRBD1. Germline CDR1 and CDR2: SGHNT and YYREEE (reference sequence). The CDR3 sequence is 15 residues long. J lost 7 bases, V lost 2 bases, and 8 bases had no gene match. CDR3 in DNA: TGTGCCAGCAGCTTCCCCGGACAGGGGGAAAGTGGCTACACCTTC. Its protein is CASSFPGQGESGYTF.

The genes are TRBV3-1 (or the pseudogene TRBV3-2) and TRBJ2-1; 10 positions match TRBD2. Germline V lookup: CDR1 LGHDT, CDR2 YNNKEL (reference sequence). The CDR3 spans 17 residues. V lost 0 bases to trimming and J lost 7 bases; unmatched junction nucleotides: 9. CDR3 protein: CASSQEPATSGRNEQFF. CDR3 coding DNA: TGTGCCAGCAGCCAAGAACCTGCGACTAGCGGGCGGAATGAGCAGTTCTTC.

The V call is TRBV7-2, the J call TRBJ1-3, with 7 bases matching TRBD1. The CDR3 is made up of 15 amino acids. The J segment lost 1 base and the V segment lost 5 bases, leaving 5 bases of the junction unmatched. CDR1 is SGHTA and CDR2 is FQGNSA in the germline V gene. DNA of the CDR3: TGTGCCAGCAGCCTGCAGGGGGTTTCTGGAAACACCATATATTTT. Its protein is CASSLQGVSGNTIYF.

The chain carries TRBV9 and TRBJ1-2; D gene uncertain. V lost 4 bases, J lost 0 bases, and 13 bases lay in between. From germline, CDR1 is SGDLS and CDR2 YYNGEE. The CDR3 totals 15 residues. CDR3 region: CASSPVSLTNYGYTF. The CDR3 DNA follows: TGTGCCAGCAGCCCTGTGAGCCTTACTAACTATGGCTACACCTTC.

This sequence joins TRBV7-9 and TRBJ2-1, with TRBD2 as a possible D gene (5 bases). The CDR3 extends over 16 amino acids. Trimming left V 4 bases short and J 6 bases short, with 19 bases between. CDR1 and CDR2 (germline): SEHNR, FQNEAQ (reference sequence). CDR3 DNA sequence: TGTGCCAGCAGCTCACGGACTCTAGGCCGCAGCAATGAGCAGTTCTTC. It yields the protein CASSSRTLGRSNEQFF.

This sequence joins TRBV29-1 and TRBJ2-5, with D possibly matching TRBD2 (6 bases). The germline V gene has CDR1 SQVTM and CDR2 ANQGSEA. The CDR3 totals 14 residues. V was shortened by 7 bases and J by 2 bases, with 17 bases between the two germline ends. DNA of the CDR3: TGCAGCGGCCGGCGGAGGAGGGAGCAAGAGACCCAGTACTTC. Its protein is CSGRRRREQETQYF.

This clone was observed a handful of times. The J gene is TRBJ1-1, the V gene TRBV7-8; D not certain. CDR1 and CDR2 from the germline V gene are SGHVS and FQNEAQ. V lost 2 bases, J lost 0 bases, and 10 bases lay in between. This CDR3 spans 15 amino acids. The CDR3 coding sequence is TGTGCCAGCAGCTTAAGTTGGAGCATGAACACTGAAGCTTTCTTT. It specifies CASSLSWSMNTEAFF.

This chain links TRBV5-1 with TRBJ2-3; 8 bases match TRBD1. There are 16 residues in the CDR3. Losses at the gene ends were 2 bases for V and 0 bases for J; bases not matched to a gene: 5. Germline V CDR1 and CDR2: SGHRS, YFSETQ. DNA of the CDR3: TGCGCCAGCAGCTTTCAGGGGGCACTTAGCACAGATACGCAGTATTTT. It is translated as CASSFQGALSTDTQYF.

The chain couples TRBV7-9 to TRBJ1-1, with TRBD1 identical over 8 bases. Trimming at V came to 3 bases and at J to 0 bases, leaving 3 bases not matched to a gene. The germline CDR1 and CDR2 sequences are SEHNR and FQNEAQ (reference sequence). CDR3 length: 15 amino acids. CDR3 in DNA: TGTGCCAGCAGCTTGGGGGACAGGATGAACACTGAAGCTTTCTTT. Protein product: CASSLGDRMNTEAFF. The full variable domain, its missing parts supplied by reference TRBV7-9 and TRBJ1-1, is DTGVSQNPRHKITKRGQNVTFRCDPISEHNRLYWYRQTLGQGPEFLTYFQNEAQLEKSRLLSDRFSAERPKGSFSTLEIQRTEQGDSAMYLCASSLGDRMNTEAFFGQGTRLTVV.